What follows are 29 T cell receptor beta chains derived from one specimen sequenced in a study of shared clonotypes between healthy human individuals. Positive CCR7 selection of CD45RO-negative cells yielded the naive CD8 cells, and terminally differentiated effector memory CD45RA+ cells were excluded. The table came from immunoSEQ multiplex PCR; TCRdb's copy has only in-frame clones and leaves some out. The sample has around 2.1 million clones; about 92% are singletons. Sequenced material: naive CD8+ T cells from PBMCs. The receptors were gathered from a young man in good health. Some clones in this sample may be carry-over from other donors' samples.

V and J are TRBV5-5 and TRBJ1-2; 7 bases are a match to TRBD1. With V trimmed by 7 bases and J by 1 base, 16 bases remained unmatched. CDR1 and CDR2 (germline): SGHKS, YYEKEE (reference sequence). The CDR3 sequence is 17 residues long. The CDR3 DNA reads TGTGCCAGCGGGTCCGGGACAGAGCACCTCGATAACTATGGCTACACCTTC. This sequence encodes CASGSGTEHLDNYGYTF. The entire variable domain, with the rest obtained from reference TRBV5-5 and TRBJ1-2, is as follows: DAGVTQSPTHLIKTRGQQVTLRCSPISGHKSVSWYQQVLGQGPQFIFQYYEKEERGRGNFPDRFSARQFPNYSSELNVNALLLGDSALYLCASGSGTEHLDNYGYTFGSGTRLTVV.

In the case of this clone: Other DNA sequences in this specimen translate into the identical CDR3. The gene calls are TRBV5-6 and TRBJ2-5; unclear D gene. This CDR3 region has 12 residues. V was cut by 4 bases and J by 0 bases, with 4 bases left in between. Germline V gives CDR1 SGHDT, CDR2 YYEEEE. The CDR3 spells CASSLYQETQYF. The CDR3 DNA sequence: TGTGCCAGCAGCCTGTACCAAGAGACCCAGTACTTC.

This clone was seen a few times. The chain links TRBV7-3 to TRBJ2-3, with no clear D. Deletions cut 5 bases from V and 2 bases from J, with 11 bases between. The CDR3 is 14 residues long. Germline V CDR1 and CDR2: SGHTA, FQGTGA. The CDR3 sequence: CASSPPPDTDTQYF. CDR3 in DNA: TGTGCCAGCAGCCCCCCGCCCGACACAGATACGCAGTATTTT.

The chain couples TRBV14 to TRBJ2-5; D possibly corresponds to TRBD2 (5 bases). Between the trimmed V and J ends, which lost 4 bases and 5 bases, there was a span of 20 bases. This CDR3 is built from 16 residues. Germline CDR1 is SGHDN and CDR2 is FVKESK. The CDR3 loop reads CASSPHPLGRRETQYF. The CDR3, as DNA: TGTGCCAGCAGCCCTCACCCACTAGGTCGGCGGGAGACCCAGTACTTC. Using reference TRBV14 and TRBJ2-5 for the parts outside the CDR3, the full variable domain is EAGVTQFPSHSVIEKGQTVTLRCDPISGHDNLYWYRRVMGKEIKFLLHFVKESKQDESGMPNNRFLAERTGGTYSTLKVQPAELEDSGVYFCASSPHPLGRRETQYFGPGTRLLVL.

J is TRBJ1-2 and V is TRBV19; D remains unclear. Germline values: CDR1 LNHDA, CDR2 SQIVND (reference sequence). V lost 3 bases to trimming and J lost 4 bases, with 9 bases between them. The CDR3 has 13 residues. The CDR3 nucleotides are TGTGCCAGTAGTATGGGCCCGCTCTATGGCTACACCTTC. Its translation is CASSMGPLYGYTF.

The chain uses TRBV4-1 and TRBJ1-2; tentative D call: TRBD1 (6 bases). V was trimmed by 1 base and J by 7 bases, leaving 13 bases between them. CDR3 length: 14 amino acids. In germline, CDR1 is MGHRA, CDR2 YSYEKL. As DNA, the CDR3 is TGCGCCAGCAGCCAAGTTGGGACACCCGGTGGCTACACCTTC. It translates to CASSQVGTPGGYTF.

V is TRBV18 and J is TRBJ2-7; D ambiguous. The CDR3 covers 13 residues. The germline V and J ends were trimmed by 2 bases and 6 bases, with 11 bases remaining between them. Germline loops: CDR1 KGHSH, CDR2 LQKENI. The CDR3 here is CASSPREFGEQYF. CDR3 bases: TGTGCCAGCTCACCAAGGGAATTTGGCGAGCAGTACTTC.

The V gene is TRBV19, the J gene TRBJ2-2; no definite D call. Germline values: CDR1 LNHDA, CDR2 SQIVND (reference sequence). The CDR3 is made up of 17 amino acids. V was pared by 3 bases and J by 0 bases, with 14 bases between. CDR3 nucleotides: TGTGCCAGTAGTATCGAGAGACGGAAGGCGAACACCGGGGAGCTGTTTTTT. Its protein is CASSIERRKANTGELFF.

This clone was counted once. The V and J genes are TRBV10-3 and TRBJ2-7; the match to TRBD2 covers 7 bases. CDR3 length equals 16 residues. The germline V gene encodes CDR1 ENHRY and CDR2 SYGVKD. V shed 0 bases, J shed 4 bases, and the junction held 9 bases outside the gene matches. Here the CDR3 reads CAISESPPGGAYEQYF. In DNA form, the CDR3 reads TGTGCCATCAGTGAGTCCCCCCCGGGGGGTGCGTACGAGCAGTACTTC.

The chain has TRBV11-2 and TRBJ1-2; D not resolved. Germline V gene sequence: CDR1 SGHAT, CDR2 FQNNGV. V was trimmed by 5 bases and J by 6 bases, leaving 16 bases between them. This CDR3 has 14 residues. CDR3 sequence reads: CASSGTEQRDGYTF. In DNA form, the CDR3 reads TGTGCCAGCAGCGGTACGGAGCAGAGGGATGGCTACACCTTC. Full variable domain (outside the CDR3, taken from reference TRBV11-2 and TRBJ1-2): EAGVAQSPRYKIIEKRQSVAFWCNPISGHATLYWYQQILGQGPKLLIQFQNNGVVDDSQLPKDRFSAERLKGVDSTLKIQPAKLEDSAVYLCASSGTEQRDGYTFGSGTRLTVV.

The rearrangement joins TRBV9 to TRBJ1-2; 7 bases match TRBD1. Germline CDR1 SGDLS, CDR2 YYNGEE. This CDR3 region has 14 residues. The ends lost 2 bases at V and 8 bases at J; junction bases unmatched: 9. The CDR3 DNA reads TGTGCCAGCAGCGTCGACAGGGACAGAAGGGGCTACACCTTC. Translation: CASSVDRDRRGYTF.

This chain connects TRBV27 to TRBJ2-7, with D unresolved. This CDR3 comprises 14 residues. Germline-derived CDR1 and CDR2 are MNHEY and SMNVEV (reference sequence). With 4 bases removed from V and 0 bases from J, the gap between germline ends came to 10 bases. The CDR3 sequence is CASSSSLPSYEQYF. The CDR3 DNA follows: TGTGCCAGCAGTTCCAGCTTACCCTCCTACGAGCAGTACTTC.

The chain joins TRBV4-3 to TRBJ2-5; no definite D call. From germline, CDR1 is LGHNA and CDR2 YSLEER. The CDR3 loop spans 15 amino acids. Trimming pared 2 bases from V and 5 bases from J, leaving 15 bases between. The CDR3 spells CASSQSSDLRETQYF. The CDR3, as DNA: TGCGCCAGCAGCCAAAGTTCGGATTTGAGGGAGACCCAGTACTTC.

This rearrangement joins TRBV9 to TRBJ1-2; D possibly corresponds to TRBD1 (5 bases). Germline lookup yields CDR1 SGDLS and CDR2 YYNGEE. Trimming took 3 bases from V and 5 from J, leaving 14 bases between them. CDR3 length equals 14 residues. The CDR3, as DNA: TGTGCCAGCAGCGCCTCGACCGGGGCGTATGGCTACACCTTC. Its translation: CASSASTGAYGYTF.

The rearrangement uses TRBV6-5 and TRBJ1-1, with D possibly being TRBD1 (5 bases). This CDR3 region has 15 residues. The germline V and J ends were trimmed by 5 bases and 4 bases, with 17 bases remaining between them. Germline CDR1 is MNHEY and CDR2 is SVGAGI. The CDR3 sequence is CASSLGGVVSTEAFF. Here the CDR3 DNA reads TGTGCCAGCAGTCTTGGAGGGGTTGTGAGCACTGAAGCTTTCTTT.

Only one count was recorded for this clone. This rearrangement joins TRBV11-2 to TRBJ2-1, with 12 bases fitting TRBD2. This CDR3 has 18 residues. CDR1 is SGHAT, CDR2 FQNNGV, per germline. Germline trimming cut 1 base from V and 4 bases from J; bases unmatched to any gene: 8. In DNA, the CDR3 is TGTGCCAGCAGCTTAGTGGGCCTAGCGGGAGGGGGATACAATGAGCAGTTCTTC. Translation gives CASSLVGLAGGGYNEQFF.

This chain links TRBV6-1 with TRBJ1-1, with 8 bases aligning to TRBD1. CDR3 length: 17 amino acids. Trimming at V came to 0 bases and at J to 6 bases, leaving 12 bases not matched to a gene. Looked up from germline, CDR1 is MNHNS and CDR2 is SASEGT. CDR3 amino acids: CASSEAVYRGVRAEAFF. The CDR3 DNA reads TGTGCCAGCAGTGAAGCGGTATACAGGGGGGTAAGGGCTGAAGCTTTCTTT.

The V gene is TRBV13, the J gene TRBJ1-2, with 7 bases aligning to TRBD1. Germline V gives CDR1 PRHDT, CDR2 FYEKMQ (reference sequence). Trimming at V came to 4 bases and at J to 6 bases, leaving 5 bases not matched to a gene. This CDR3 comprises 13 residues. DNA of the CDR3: TGTGCCAGCAGCTCGCAGGGGGATGATGGCTACACCTTC. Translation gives CASSSQGDDGYTF. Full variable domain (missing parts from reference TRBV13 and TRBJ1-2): AAGVIQSPRHLIKEKRETATLKCYPIPRHDTVYWYQQGPGQDPQFLISFYEKMQSDKGSIPDRFSAQQFSDYHSELNMSSLELGDSALYFCASSSQGDDGYTFGSGTRLTVV.

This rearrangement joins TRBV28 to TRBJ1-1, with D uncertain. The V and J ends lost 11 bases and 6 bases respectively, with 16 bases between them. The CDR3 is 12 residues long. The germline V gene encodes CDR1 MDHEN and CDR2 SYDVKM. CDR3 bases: TGTGCCCTATCGGGGATCGGCGCTGAAGCTTTCTTT. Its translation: CALSGIGAEAFF.

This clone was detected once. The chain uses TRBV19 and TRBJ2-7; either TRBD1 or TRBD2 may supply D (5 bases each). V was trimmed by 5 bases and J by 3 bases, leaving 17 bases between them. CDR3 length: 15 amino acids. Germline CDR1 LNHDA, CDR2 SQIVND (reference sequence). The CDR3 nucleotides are TGTGCCAGTAGTCCTCCCGCCGGGACCTTCTACGAGCAGTACTTC. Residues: CASSPPAGTFYEQYF.

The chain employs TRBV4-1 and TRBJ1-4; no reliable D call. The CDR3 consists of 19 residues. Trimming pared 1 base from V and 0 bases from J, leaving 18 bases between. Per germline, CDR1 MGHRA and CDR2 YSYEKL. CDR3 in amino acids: CASSQGVGRPLSTNEKLFF. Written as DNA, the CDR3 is TGCGCCAGCAGCCAAGGAGTCGGGCGACCACTATCAACTAATGAAAAACTGTTTTTT.

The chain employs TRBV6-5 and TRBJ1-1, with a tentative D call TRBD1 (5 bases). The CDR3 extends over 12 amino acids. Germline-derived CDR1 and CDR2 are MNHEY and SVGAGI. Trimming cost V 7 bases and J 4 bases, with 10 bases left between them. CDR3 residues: CASIQGITEAFF. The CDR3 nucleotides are TGTGCCAGCATCCAGGGTATCACTGAAGCTTTCTTT.

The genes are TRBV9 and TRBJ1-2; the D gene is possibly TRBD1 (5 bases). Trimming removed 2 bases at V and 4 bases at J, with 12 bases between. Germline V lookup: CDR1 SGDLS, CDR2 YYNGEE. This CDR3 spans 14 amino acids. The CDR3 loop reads CASSVGDSSYGYTF. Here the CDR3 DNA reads TGTGCCAGCAGCGTGGGAGACAGCTCCTATGGCTACACCTTC.

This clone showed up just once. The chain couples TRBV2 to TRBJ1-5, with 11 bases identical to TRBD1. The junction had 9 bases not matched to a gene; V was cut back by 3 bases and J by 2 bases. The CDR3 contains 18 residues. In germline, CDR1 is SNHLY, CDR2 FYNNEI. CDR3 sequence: CASSEYPDRGLGNQPQHF. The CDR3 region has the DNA TGTGCCAGCAGTGAGTACCCGGACAGGGGGCTTGGCAATCAGCCCCAGCATTTT.

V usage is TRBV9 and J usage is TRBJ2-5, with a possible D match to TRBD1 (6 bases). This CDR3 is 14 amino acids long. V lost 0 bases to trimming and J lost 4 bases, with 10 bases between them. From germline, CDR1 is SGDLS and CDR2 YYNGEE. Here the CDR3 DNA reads TGTGCCAGCAGCGTAGCGGGACAAGGAGAGACCCAGTACTTC. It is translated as CASSVAGQGETQYF.

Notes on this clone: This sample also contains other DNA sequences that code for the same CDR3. CDR3 nucleotide sequence: TGTGCCAGCAGCCCTGGGACAGGGAACACTGAAGCTTTCTTT. Amino acid sequence: CASSPGTGNTEAFF. The V gene is TRBV9, the J gene TRBJ1-1; 8 bases align to TRBD1. The CDR3 has 14 amino acids. Germline V CDR1 and CDR2: SGDLS, YYNGEE. Trimming at V came to 4 bases and at J to 1 base, leaving 3 bases not matched to a gene.

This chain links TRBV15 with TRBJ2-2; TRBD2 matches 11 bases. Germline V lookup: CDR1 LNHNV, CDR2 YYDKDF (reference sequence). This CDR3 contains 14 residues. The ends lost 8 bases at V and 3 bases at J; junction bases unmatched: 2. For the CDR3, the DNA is TGTGCCACCCGTAGCGGGAGGGACACCGGGGAGCTGTTTTTT. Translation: CATRSGRDTGELFF.

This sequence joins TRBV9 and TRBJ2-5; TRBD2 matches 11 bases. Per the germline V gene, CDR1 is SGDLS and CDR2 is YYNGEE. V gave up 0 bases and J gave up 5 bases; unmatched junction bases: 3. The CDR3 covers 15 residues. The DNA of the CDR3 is TGTGCCAGCAGCGTAGCTAGCGGGAGGTCTGAGACCCAGTACTTC. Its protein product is CASSVASGRSETQYF.

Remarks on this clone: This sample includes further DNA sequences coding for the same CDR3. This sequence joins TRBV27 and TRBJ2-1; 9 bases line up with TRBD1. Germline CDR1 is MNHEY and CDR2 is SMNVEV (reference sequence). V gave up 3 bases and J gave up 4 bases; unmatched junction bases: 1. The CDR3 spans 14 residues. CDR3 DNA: TGTGCCAGCAGTTTCGACAGGGGGTACAATGAGCAGTTCTTC. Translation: CASSFDRGYNEQFF.